The present entry profiles one T cell receptor (beta chain) with its context. Carried by each TCR cDNA molecule was a unique molecular identifier. Via MiXCR, TCRdb re-called the 5' RACE reads, giving one row per CDR3 protein. The sample lists fewer than 55,000 distinct CDR3 sequences, around 6.7% occurring once. Stated time point: blood at routine non-recurrence follow-up after resection. The sequenced material consisted of unsorted whole RNA from tumor, nontumor lung or frozen PBMC. The data belong to a study of spatial heterogeneity in lung cancer. Study-wide background: Donors were 55 to 75 untreated early-stage non-small cell lung cancer patients.

Germline V lookup: CDR1 LGHDT, CDR2 YNNKEL (reference sequence). J lost 8 bases, V lost 3 bases, and 5 bases had no gene match. CDR3 size: 14 residues. This chain links TRBV3-1 with TRBJ1-2; 11 bases line up with TRBD1. The clonotype comes from a female donor with early-stage non-small cell lung cancer. Here the sequenced sample was PBMCs, taken at follow-up. CDR3 DNA sequence: TGTGCCAGCAGCCAGGACAGGGGGCTCGAAGGCTACACCTTC. Protein sequence: CASSQDRGLEGYTF.